A single sample is the source of the 18 T cell receptor beta chains below, sequenced in a study of technical replicates of blood from several donors. Only in-frame clones appear in the TCRdb table, and some are missing; sequencing was by immunoSEQ multiplex PCR. This table holds about 69,000 clones, over 80% found once. Source material: PBMCs. These TCRs come from a human donor in good health. Some clones in this sample may be carry-over from other donors' samples.

The J gene is TRBJ2-7, the V gene TRBV7-3; 7 bases fit TRBD1. V lost 5 bases and J lost 0; bases outside the gene matches: 4. The CDR3 length is 14 residues. Germline values: CDR1 SGHTA, CDR2 FQGTGA. CDR3 nucleotides: TGTGCCAGCAGCCAGACAGGGAGCTCCTACGAGCAGTACTTC. Encoded protein: CASSQTGSSYEQYF.

V gene TRBV19 combines with J gene TRBJ2-7, with TRBD2 matching over 7 bases. V dropped 4 bases and J dropped 5; count of bases not matched to a gene: 14. The CDR3 is made up of 16 amino acids. CDR1 is LNHDA and CDR2 is SQIVND in the germline V gene (reference sequence). The CDR3 DNA sequence: TGTGCCAGTAGTAGAAGGCTTGGACTAGTCCCTCACGAGCAGTACTTC. Its protein product is CASSRRLGLVPHEQYF.

The chain joins TRBV7-2 to TRBJ2-5; the match to TRBD1 covers 9 bases. The V segment lost 1 base and the J segment 7 bases; nucleotides outside the gene matches: 7. Germline V lookup: CDR1 SGHTA, CDR2 FQGNSA. The CDR3 is made up of 15 amino acids. The CDR3 coding sequence is TGTGCCAGCAGCTTAGGGGACAGGGTTAGTGGGACCCAGTACTTC. It is translated as CASSLGDRVSGTQYF.

This clone was seen just once. V and J are TRBV2 and TRBJ2-7, with a weak D call TRBD2 (7 bases). The ends were cut back, 4 bases at V and 5 bases at J, with 9 bases in the middle. The V gene's germline CDR1 is SNHLY and CDR2 FYNNEI. The CDR3 is 12 residues long. For the CDR3, the DNA is TGTGCCAGCAGTGCGGGGGGCCACGAGCAGTACTTC. It translates to CASSAGGHEQYF.

V usage is TRBV7-9 and J usage is TRBJ1-2, with a tentative D call TRBD1 (6 bases). Germline loops: CDR1 SEHNR, CDR2 FQNEAQ (reference sequence). Trimming pared 2 bases from V and 3 bases from J, leaving 7 bases between. The CDR3 is 13 residues long. The CDR3: CASSLRTDYGYTF. In DNA form, the CDR3 reads TGTGCCAGCAGCTTAAGGACAGACTATGGCTACACCTTC.

This chain joins TRBV7-2 and TRBJ2-2; D possibly corresponds to TRBD2 (5 bases). The V end was cut by 1 base, the J end by 4 bases, with 16 bases between. Germline V gene data show CDR1 as SGHTA and CDR2 as FQGNSA. This CDR3 is 17 amino acids long. The CDR3: CASSLGGLTRGTGELFF. The CDR3 DNA reads as TGTGCCAGCAGCTTAGGAGGTCTTACACGGGGCACCGGGGAGCTGTTTTTT.

CDR3: CASSAPGTGDGGYTF. DNA of the CDR3: TGTGCCAGCAGTGCCCCCGGGACAGGGGATGGCGGCTACACCTTC. The rearrangement uses TRBV25-1 and TRBJ1-2; 10 bases map to TRBD1. The CDR3 is made up of 15 amino acids. The germline CDR1 and CDR2 sequences are MGHDK and SYGVNS. V was clipped by 4 bases and J by 8 bases; unmatched bases: 10.

The chain joins TRBV11-2 to TRBJ2-2; no reliable D call. The length of the CDR3 is 12 residues. Trimming removed 2 bases from V and 8 bases from J, with 6 bases in between. Per the germline V gene, CDR1 is SGHAT and CDR2 is FQNNGV. For the CDR3, the DNA is TGTGCCAGCAGCTTACAGTCGGGGGAGCTGTTTTTT. It translates to CASSLQSGELFF.

The chain uses TRBV5-5 and TRBJ1-3; a possible D gene is TRBD1 (6 bases). V shed 3 bases and J shed 8 bases, with 18 bases lying between them. The CDR3 extends over 15 amino acids. The germline gives CDR1 SGHKS, CDR2 YYEKEE (reference sequence). The DNA of the CDR3 is TGTGCCAGCAGCTCGGGGGGGGCCCAAGGGGACACCATATATTTT. Translating gives CASSSGGAQGDTIYF.

This chain connects TRBV2 to TRBJ1-2; 8 bases match TRBD1. With V trimmed by 11 bases and J by 4 bases, 3 bases remained unmatched. There are 11 residues in the CDR3. Germline V CDR1 and CDR2: SNHLY, FYNNEI. DNA for the CDR3: TGTGCCGGTGGACAGGGCTATGGCTACACCTTC. Translation gives CAGGQGYGYTF. The entire variable domain, with the rest obtained from reference TRBV2 and TRBJ1-2, is as follows: EPEVTQTPSHQVTQMGQEVILRCVPISNHLYFYWYRQILGQKVEFLVSFYNNEISEKSEIFDDQFSVERPDGSNFTLKIRSTKLEDSAMYFCAGGQGYGYTFGSGTRLTVV.

The J gene is TRBJ2-1, the V gene TRBV19, with TRBD2 matching over 10 bases. With 6 bases clipped from V and 4 bases from J, the junction kept 6 bases outside the gene matches. Germline V CDR1 and CDR2: LNHDA, SQIVND (reference sequence). The CDR3 totals 15 residues. This CDR3 reads CASSPRTSGYNEQFF. DNA of the CDR3: TGTGCCAGTAGCCCGAGGACTAGCGGATACAATGAGCAGTTCTTC.

The V gene is TRBV13, the J gene TRBJ2-7; D is possibly TRBD2 (6 bases). Germline V CDR1 and CDR2: PRHDT, FYEKMQ (reference sequence). The germline V and J ends were trimmed by 2 bases and 6 bases, with 20 bases remaining between them. The CDR3 loop spans 16 amino acids. DNA for the CDR3: TGTGCCAGCAGCTTAAGGCTTTCGGGAGTGGTGGGCGAGCAGTACTTC. Its translation: CASSLRLSGVVGEQYF.

As DNA, the CDR3 is TGTGCCAGCAGCTTAGTTCTAGGGGGATACAATGAGCAGTTCTTC. Translating it yields CASSLVLGGYNEQFF. The chain employs TRBV11-2 and TRBJ2-1; D might be TRBD1 (6 bases). The CDR3 extends over 15 amino acids. Germline loops: CDR1 SGHAT, CDR2 FQNNGV. Trimming took off 1 base at V and 4 bases at J, with 11 bases between the two ends.

Here the CDR3 reads CASSLKIAAYEQYF. DNA for the CDR3: TGTGCCAGCAGCTTGAAAATAGCTGCCTACGAGCAGTACTTC. The gene calls are TRBV5-6 and TRBJ2-7; the D is unclear. In germline, CDR1 is SGHDT, CDR2 YYEEEE. This CDR3 is built from 14 residues. V was clipped by 1 base and J by 2 bases, with 10 bases between them.

The CDR3 coding sequence is TGTGCCAGCAGATTGACAGGGGTGGGCGAGCAGTACTTC. Amino acids: CASRLTGVGEQYF. This rearrangement joins TRBV27 to TRBJ2-7; TRBD1 matches 8 bases. The V gene end was trimmed by 6 bases and the J gene end by 6 bases; junction bases not matched to a gene: 7. The CDR3 is made up of 13 amino acids. CDR1 and CDR2 from the germline V gene are MNHEY and SMNVEV (reference sequence).

The gene calls are TRBV5-5 and TRBJ2-3; 11 bases line up with TRBD2. From germline, CDR1 is SGHKS and CDR2 YYEKEE (reference sequence). The CDR3 totals 18 residues. V lost 4 bases, J lost 5 bases, and 15 bases stayed unmatched. The CDR3 here is CASSPYPRLAGGKDTQYF. The CDR3 nucleotides are TGTGCCAGCAGCCCCTACCCCAGGCTAGCGGGGGGAAAAGATACGCAGTATTTT.

This clone has a handful of counts. V gene TRBV6-4 combines with J gene TRBJ2-3; possibly TRBD2 for D (5 bases). V shed 4 bases and J shed 5 bases, with 13 bases lying between them. Germline V lookup: CDR1 MRHNA, CDR2 SNTAGT. The CDR3 totals 14 residues. The CDR3 protein is CASSAAESGDTQYF. The CDR3 region has the DNA TGTGCCAGCAGTGCAGCGGAGAGCGGAGATACGCAGTATTTT.

The chain carries TRBV7-9 and TRBJ2-4; 9 positions agree with TRBD1. Unmatched junction bases numbered 0, after V lost 3 bases and J lost 6 bases. The CDR3 contains 13 residues. The germline CDR1 and CDR2 sequences are SEHNR and FQNEAQ (reference sequence). Written as DNA, the CDR3 is TGTGCCAGCAGCTTGGGACAGGGAAACATTCAGTACTTC. Amino acid sequence: CASSLGQGNIQYF.